This TCR beta chain was sequenced in a study of Ad26.COV2.S vaccination and SARS-CoV-2 variants. About the study: Each vaccinee took Ad26.COV2.S intramuscularly, once or twice 56 days apart.

Treatment denoted: some 20 received Ad26.COV2.S at low or high dose, single or two shots; a few received placebo; per-sample allocation not given. At day 63 after the first vaccine or placebo injection, samples were drawn. The administered vaccine (an Ad26 vector) expressed Wuhan-strain SARS-CoV-2 spike. Details on this clone: Its target is not known.

In germline, CDR1 is MNHEY, CDR2 SVGAGI. V was cut by 5 bases and J by 2 bases, with 10 bases left in between. The CDR3 covers 14 residues. Study results and caveats: Substantial post-vaccination breadth of spike-specific CD8+ and CD4+ T cell responses was reported.

Profiling relied on immunoSEQ multiplex PCR, and the TCRdb table lists in-frame clones only, not all of them. In the table there are about 390,000 clones, 80% to 90% of which are singletons. This receptor was obtained from a person aged 18-60 years who received the Ad26.COV2.S COVID-19 vaccine or a placebo. Source: peripheral blood, taken in a trial of Ad26.COV2.S vaccine versus placebo. The chain couples TRBV6-5 to TRBJ2-1, with D possibly being TRBD1 (5 bases). The CDR3 DNA is TGTGCCAGCAGTACCGGACAAGCCTACAATGAGCAGTTCTTC. Encoded protein: CASSTGQAYNEQFF.